This T cell receptor beta chain was obtained from a study of T cell responses to AZD1222 COVID-19 vaccine. Regarding the study as a whole: The donor cohort was predominantly white British with a female majority, and clonal diversity may have been underestimated. Two AZD1222 administrations were followed by greater Spike-specific TCR breadth and depth. At study baseline, merely about 6 AZD1222 recipients were seropositive.

The CDR3 consists of 16 residues. From germline, CDR1 is SGHRS and CDR2 YFSETQ. V gave up 3 bases and J gave up 13 bases, with 26 bases separating them. A word on this clone: The antigen is not known.

TCRdb's copy holds only in-frame clones and misses some; the assay was immunoSEQ multiplex PCR. The sample includes about 150,000 clones, roughly 90% of them seen just once. This clonotype was sampled from an adult in good health. The sample was peripheral blood, taken on day 0 of MenACWY control vaccination. The chain employs TRBV5-1 and TRBJ2-1, with D possibly TRBD1 on 5 matching bases. The CDR3 loop reads CASSWGAGKPDNGQFF. The CDR3 bases are TGCGCCAGCAGCTGGGGCGCAGGAAAACCTGACAATGGCCAGTTCTTC.